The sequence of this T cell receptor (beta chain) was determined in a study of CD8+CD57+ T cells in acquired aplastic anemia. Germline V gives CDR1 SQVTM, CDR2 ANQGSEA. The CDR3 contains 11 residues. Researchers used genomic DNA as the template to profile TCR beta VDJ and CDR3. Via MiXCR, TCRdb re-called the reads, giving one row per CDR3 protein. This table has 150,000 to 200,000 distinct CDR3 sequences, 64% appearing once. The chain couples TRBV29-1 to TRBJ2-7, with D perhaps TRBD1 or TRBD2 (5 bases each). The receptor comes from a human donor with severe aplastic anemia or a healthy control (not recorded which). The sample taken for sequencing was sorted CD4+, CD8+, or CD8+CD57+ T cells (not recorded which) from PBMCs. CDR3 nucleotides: TGCAGTGGGGGAGTAAACTACGAGCAGTACTTC. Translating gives CSGGVNYEQYF.